Presented here are 28 T cell receptor beta chains from one specimen sequenced in a study of shared clonotypes between healthy human individuals. CD45RO-negative, CCR7-selected cells formed the naive CD8 fraction, which excluded terminally differentiated effector memory CD45RA+ cells. Clones were read by immunoSEQ multiplex PCR, and TCRdb kept only the in-frame ones, dropping some. The profile covers about 2.2 million clones, with over 85% appearing a single time and about 1.7% taken by the ten largest. Material for sequencing was naive CD8+ T cells from PBMCs. These receptors came from a young man in good health. Some clones in this sample may be carry-over from other donors' samples.

The chain links TRBV27 to TRBJ2-1, with 8 bases aligning to TRBD2. J lost 9 bases, V lost 11 bases, and 9 bases had no gene match. The CDR3 is 12 residues long. In germline, CDR1 is MNHEY, CDR2 SMNVEV (reference sequence). This chain's CDR3 is CAGGSGTGEQFF. DNA for the CDR3: TGTGCCGGGGGTAGCGGGACCGGTGAGCAGTTCTTC.

This chain uses TRBV6-1 with TRBJ1-2; a weak D match, TRBD1 (6 bases). The V gene lost 6 bases and the J gene lost 4 bases, with 18 bases spanning the gap. CDR1 is MNHNS, CDR2 SASEGT, per germline. The CDR3 spans 15 residues. CDR3 in amino acids: CASSLGRGAGYGYTF. The CDR3 bases are TGTGCCAGCAGCTTAGGGCGGGGGGCTGGCTATGGCTACACCTTC.

V gene TRBV9 combines with J gene TRBJ2-6, with no clear D. V lost 4 bases and J lost 4, with 9 bases in between. Germline CDR1 and CDR2: SGDLS and YYNGEE. This CDR3 spans 14 amino acids. This CDR3 reads CASSQYGGANVLTF. Here the CDR3 DNA reads TGTGCCAGCAGCCAATATGGGGGGGCCAACGTCCTGACTTTC.

This chain connects TRBV5-1 to TRBJ2-4, with D unresolved. CDR3 length: 16 residues. V dropped 0 bases and J dropped 1 base, with 11 bases sitting between them. Germline V gene data show CDR1 as SGHRS and CDR2 as YFSETQ. CDR3 nucleotides: TGCGCCAGCAGCTTGGTGGCGGAACTTGCCAAAAACATTCAGTACTTC. This gives the protein CASSLVAELAKNIQYF.

The chain links TRBV5-1 to TRBJ2-4, with TRBD2 matching over 8 bases. V shed 4 bases and J 7 bases; nucleotides not matched to a gene: 10. In germline, CDR1 is SGHRS, CDR2 YFSETQ. The CDR3 has 15 amino acids. The CDR3 spells CASSAPTSGPNIQYF. Written as DNA, the CDR3 is TGCGCCAGCAGCGCACCCACTAGCGGTCCTAACATTCAGTACTTC.

The chain joins TRBV9 to TRBJ1-3; possible D gene TRBD1, 6 bases. Germline V lookup: CDR1 SGDLS, CDR2 YYNGEE. Trimming stripped 3 bases from V and 0 bases from J, with 10 bases between. This CDR3 is built from 15 residues. DNA of the CDR3: TGTGCCAGCAGCGCAGGGACAAGCTCTGGAAACACCATATATTTT. Encoded protein: CASSAGTSSGNTIYF.

The chain couples TRBV6-1 to TRBJ1-2; D remains unclear. Germline V CDR1 and CDR2: MNHNS, SASEGT. The germline V and J ends were trimmed by 7 bases and 3 bases, with 9 bases remaining between them. The CDR3 runs 12 residues. CDR3 sequence (DNA): TGTGCCAGCATGATCGCCTACTATGGCTACACCTTC. It is translated as CASMIAYYGYTF.

The rearrangement uses TRBV10-3 and TRBJ1-2; D remains ambiguous. V dropped 3 bases and J dropped 6 bases, with 14 bases sitting between them. The CDR3 totals 14 residues. The germline gives CDR1 ENHRY, CDR2 SYGVKD. For the CDR3, the DNA is TGTGCCATCAGTGACTCGGCGGAGTTAGATGGCTACACCTTC. Translating gives CAISDSAELDGYTF.

J is TRBJ1-5 and V is TRBV7-9; the match to TRBD1 covers 10 bases. V lost 5 bases and J lost 2; bases outside the gene matches: 12. This CDR3 region has 18 residues. Per the germline V gene, CDR1 is SEHNR and CDR2 is FQNEAQ (reference sequence). Here the CDR3 reads CASSLGTGDSWGNQPQHF. The DNA for the CDR3 is TGTGCCAGCAGCCTAGGGACAGGGGATTCTTGGGGCAATCAGCCCCAGCATTTT. The variable domain in full, with the rest retrieved from reference TRBV7-9 and TRBJ1-5, is DTGVSQNPRHKITKRGQNVTFRCDPISEHNRLYWYRQTLGQGPEFLTYFQNEAQLEKSRLLSDRFSAERPKGSFSTLEIQRTEQGDSAMYLCASSLGTGDSWGNQPQHFGDGTRLSIL.

The chain has TRBV10-1 and TRBJ2-2; D is unresolved. The CDR3 totals 13 residues. Germline assignment: CDR1 WNHNN and CDR2 SYGVQD (reference sequence). V dropped 1 base and J dropped 4 bases, with 4 bases sitting between them. Written as DNA, the CDR3 is TGCGCCAGCAGTGAGTGGGGCACCGGGGAGCTGTTTTTT. Encoded protein: CASSEWGTGELFF.

The genes are TRBV4-3 and TRBJ1-6; the D gene is possibly TRBD1 (6 bases). Between the trimmed V and J ends, which lost 4 bases and 10 bases, there was a span of 20 bases. CDR1 is LGHNA and CDR2 is YSLEER in the germline V gene. The CDR3 is 16 residues long. The chain's CDR3 is CASSRKRGGPRSPLHF. The CDR3 DNA reads TGCGCCAGCAGCCGAAAACGGGGGGGCCCAAGGTCACCCCTCCACTTT.

V and J are TRBV4-2 and TRBJ2-7; D not certain. The CDR3 totals 15 residues. Germline V gives CDR1 LGHNA, CDR2 YNFKEQ. V was clipped by 6 bases and J by 5 bases, with 20 bases between them. The CDR3 here is CASSYNPAQAHEQYF. The CDR3 DNA is TGTGCCAGCAGTTACAACCCCGCCCAGGCCCACGAGCAGTACTTC.

This rearrangement joins TRBV19 to TRBJ2-6; 7 bases match TRBD1. Germline loops: CDR1 LNHDA, CDR2 SQIVND (reference sequence). Unmatched junction bases numbered 8, after V lost 4 bases and J lost 2 bases. The CDR3 contains 17 residues. CDR3 residues: CASSTRQGVAGANVLTF. The CDR3 coding sequence is TGTGCCAGTAGTACCCGGCAGGGGGTAGCTGGGGCCAACGTCCTGACTTTC.

The chain employs TRBV15 and TRBJ1-4; D uncertain. The CDR3 contains 15 residues. Trimming cost V 1 base and J 2 bases, with 8 bases left between them. CDR1 and CDR2 (germline): LNHNV, YYDKDF (reference sequence). The chain's CDR3 is CATSRALGTNEKLFF. CDR3 DNA: TGTGCCACCAGCAGAGCCTTAGGGACTAATGAAAAACTGTTTTTT.

This clone was observed once. This CDR3 is CASSYASYEQYF. CDR3 DNA sequence: TGTGCCAGCAGCTATGCCTCCTACGAGCAGTACTTC. This chain connects TRBV7-9 to TRBJ2-7; D gene ambiguous. The ends were cut back, 4 bases at V and 0 bases at J, with 4 bases in the middle. Germline CDR1 is SEHNR and CDR2 is FQNEAQ (reference sequence). This CDR3 region has 12 residues.

This chain joins TRBV9 and TRBJ2-5, with D unresolved. Germline values: CDR1 SGDLS, CDR2 YYNGEE. Trimming removed 0 bases from V and 5 bases from J, with 8 bases in between. The CDR3 is 13 residues long. As DNA, the CDR3 is TGTGCCAGCAGCGTAGAGGGTCCGGAGACCCAGTACTTC. This translates into CASSVEGPETQYF.

The rearrangement uses TRBV19 and TRBJ2-1; D may be TRBD2 (6 bases). The CDR3 is 15 amino acids. The germline V gene has CDR1 LNHDA and CDR2 SQIVND (reference sequence). Trimming took 7 bases from V and 2 from J, leaving 15 bases between them. The CDR3, as DNA: TGTGCCAGTACTGTAGCTAGCGTCCCCTACAATGAGCAGTTCTTC. It translates to CASTVASVPYNEQFF.

The J gene is TRBJ1-2, the V gene TRBV29-1; D is uncertain. The CDR3 runs to 13 residues. In germline, CDR1 is SQVTM, CDR2 ANQGSEA. Between the trimmed V and J ends, which lost 2 bases and 8 bases, there was a span of 15 bases. CDR3 sequence (DNA): TGCAGCGTTGAAAGTCACGACATCCTGGGCTACACCTTC. Residues: CSVESHDILGYTF.

V gene TRBV7-8 combines with J gene TRBJ2-2, with D unresolved. Germline V lookup: CDR1 SGHVS, CDR2 FQNEAQ. Trimming pared 4 bases from V and 3 bases from J, leaving 15 bases between. The CDR3 length is 16 residues. CDR3 residues: CASSWDSFSHTGELFF. The CDR3 DNA sequence: TGTGCCAGCAGCTGGGATTCCTTCTCTCACACCGGGGAGCTGTTTTTT.

This CDR3 reads CASSASLNEQFF. CDR3 DNA sequence: TGTGCCAGCAGCGCAAGCCTAAATGAGCAGTTCTTC. The chain couples TRBV5-6 to TRBJ2-1, with D unresolved. V was trimmed by 4 bases and J by 7 bases, leaving 9 bases between them. The CDR3 sequence is 12 residues long. Per the germline V gene, CDR1 is SGHDT and CDR2 is YYEEEE.

V usage is TRBV5-6 and J usage is TRBJ2-2, with D tentatively TRBD1 or TRBD2 (5 bases each). Germline CDR1 and CDR2: SGHDT and YYEEEE. V lost 3 bases, J lost 4 bases, and 22 bases lay in between. The CDR3 consists of 18 residues. CDR3 coding DNA: TGTGCCAGCAGCTCTCTAACAGAGGGGCGAGATAGCACCGGGGAGCTGTTTTTT. This sequence encodes CASSSLTEGRDSTGELFF.

The count of this clone is one. The V call is TRBV2, the J call TRBJ2-2; 9 bases align to TRBD2. The germline gives CDR1 SNHLY, CDR2 FYNNEI. J gave up 1 base and V 0 bases, and 6 bases lay outside the gene matches. The CDR3 spans 18 residues. CDR3 protein: CASSEASGLAENTGELFF. CDR3 nucleotides: TGTGCCAGCAGTGAAGCGTCGGGACTAGCAGAGAACACCGGGGAGCTGTTTTTT.

V usage is TRBV6-5 and J usage is TRBJ1-3; 7 bases are shared with TRBD1. With 5 bases clipped from V and 2 bases from J, the junction kept 3 bases outside the gene matches. This CDR3 is built from 14 residues. In germline, CDR1 is MNHEY, CDR2 SVGAGI. The CDR3 region is CASSDRVAGNTIYF. The DNA of the CDR3 is TGTGCCAGCAGTGACAGGGTAGCTGGAAACACCATATATTTT.

V is TRBV2 and J is TRBJ1-3, with D unresolved. V was shortened by 4 bases and J by 0 bases, with 10 bases between the two germline ends. The length of the CDR3 is 15 residues. Germline V gene lookup returns CDR1 SNHLY and CDR2 FYNNEI. The CDR3 is CASSVGRISGNTIYF. The CDR3 bases are TGTGCCAGCAGTGTTGGTAGAATCTCTGGAAACACCATATATTTT.

This chain links TRBV10-2 with TRBJ2-7, with a tentative D call TRBD2 (5 bases). Germline V gene lookup returns CDR1 WSHSY and CDR2 SAAADI. Trimming cost V 0 bases and J 2 bases, with 17 bases left between them. The CDR3 has 17 residues. As DNA, the CDR3 is TGCGCCAGCAGTGAGTCGAGGTATGGGAGTAGCGCCTACGAGCAGTACTTC. Translating it yields CASSESRYGSSAYEQYF.

About this clone: Other DNA sequences in the same sample also yield this CDR3. This chain uses TRBV30 with TRBJ2-7; D call uncertain. CDR3 length: 12 residues. The germline V and J ends were trimmed by 4 bases and 0 bases, with 7 bases remaining between them. Germline loops: CDR1 GTSNPN, CDR2 SVGIG (reference sequence). CDR3 region: CAWTPSSYEQYF. For the CDR3, the DNA is TGTGCCTGGACTCCCAGCTCCTACGAGCAGTACTTC.

The J gene is TRBJ2-2, the V gene TRBV10-1; D is uncertain. This CDR3 region has 13 residues. Trimming cost V 6 bases and J 7 bases, with 12 bases left between them. Per germline, CDR1 WNHNN and CDR2 SYGVQD (reference sequence). Here the CDR3 DNA reads TGCGCCAGCAGCGACCAGCAGGTCGGGGAGCTGTTTTTT. Protein sequence: CASSDQQVGELFF.

This chain connects TRBV6-1 to TRBJ1-5; D remains ambiguous. This CDR3 comprises 14 residues. Germline CDR1 reads MNHNS; CDR2 reads SASEGT. Trimming removed 6 bases at V and 0 bases at J, with 9 bases between. The CDR3, as DNA: TGTGCCAGCAGACCCGATTATAGCAATCAGCCCCAGCATTTT. Translation gives CASRPDYSNQPQHF.